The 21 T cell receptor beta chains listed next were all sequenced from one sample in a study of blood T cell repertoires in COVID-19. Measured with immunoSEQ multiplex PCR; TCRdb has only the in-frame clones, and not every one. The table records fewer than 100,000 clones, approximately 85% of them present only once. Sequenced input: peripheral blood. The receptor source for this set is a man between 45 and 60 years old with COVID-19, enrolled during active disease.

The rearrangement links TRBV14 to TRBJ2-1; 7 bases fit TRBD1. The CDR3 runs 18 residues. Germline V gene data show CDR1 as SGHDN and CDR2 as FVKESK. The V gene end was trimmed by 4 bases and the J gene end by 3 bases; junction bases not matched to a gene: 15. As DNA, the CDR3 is TGTGCCAGCAGCCCAGAGACGCTGATAGGGGGCTTCTACAATGAGCAGTTCTTC. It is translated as CASSPETLIGGFYNEQFF.

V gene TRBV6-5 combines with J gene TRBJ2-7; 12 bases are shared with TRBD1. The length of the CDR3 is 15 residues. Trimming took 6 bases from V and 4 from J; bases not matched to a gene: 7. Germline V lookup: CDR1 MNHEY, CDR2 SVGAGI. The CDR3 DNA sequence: TGTGCCAGCAGCTCACCGGGACAGGGGGCTTACGAGCAGTACTTC. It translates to CASSSPGQGAYEQYF.

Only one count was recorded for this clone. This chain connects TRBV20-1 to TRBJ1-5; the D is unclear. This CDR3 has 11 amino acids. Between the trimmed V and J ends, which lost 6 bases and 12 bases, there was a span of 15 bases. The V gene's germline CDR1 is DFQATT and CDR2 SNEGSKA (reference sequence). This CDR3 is CSAPAKDFQHF. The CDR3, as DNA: TGCAGTGCCCCAGCCAAGGACTTCCAGCATTTT.

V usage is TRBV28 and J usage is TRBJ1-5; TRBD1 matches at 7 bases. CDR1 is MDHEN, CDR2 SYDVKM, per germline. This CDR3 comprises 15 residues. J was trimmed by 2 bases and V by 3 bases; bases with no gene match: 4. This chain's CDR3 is CASSLAGGGNQPQHF. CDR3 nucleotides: TGTGCCAGCAGTTTGGCAGGGGGTGGCAATCAGCCCCAGCATTTT.

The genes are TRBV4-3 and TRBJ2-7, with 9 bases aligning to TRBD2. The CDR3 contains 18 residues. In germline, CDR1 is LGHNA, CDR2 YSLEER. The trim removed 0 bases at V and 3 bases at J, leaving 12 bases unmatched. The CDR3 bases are TGCGCCAGCAGCCAAGATCGAGCGGGAGGCAGTAACGTCTACGAGCAGTACTTC. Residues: CASSQDRAGGSNVYEQYF.

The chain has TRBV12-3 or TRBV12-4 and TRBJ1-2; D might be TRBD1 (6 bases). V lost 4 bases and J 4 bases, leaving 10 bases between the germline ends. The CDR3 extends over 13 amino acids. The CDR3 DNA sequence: TGTGCCAGCAGTTCGAGGGGGTTCTATGGCTACACCTTC. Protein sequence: CASSSRGFYGYTF.

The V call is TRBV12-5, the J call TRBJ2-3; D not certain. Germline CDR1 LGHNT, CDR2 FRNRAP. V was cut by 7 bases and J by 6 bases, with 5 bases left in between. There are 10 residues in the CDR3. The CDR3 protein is CASAVDTQYF. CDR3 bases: TGTGCTAGTGCAGTTGATACGCAGTATTTT. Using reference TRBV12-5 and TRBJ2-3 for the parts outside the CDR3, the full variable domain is DARVTQTPRHKVTEMGQEVTMRCQPILGHNTVFWYRQTMMQGLELLAYFRNRAPLDDSGMPKDRFSAEMPDATLATLKIQPSEPRDSAVYFCASAVDTQYFGPGTRLTVL.

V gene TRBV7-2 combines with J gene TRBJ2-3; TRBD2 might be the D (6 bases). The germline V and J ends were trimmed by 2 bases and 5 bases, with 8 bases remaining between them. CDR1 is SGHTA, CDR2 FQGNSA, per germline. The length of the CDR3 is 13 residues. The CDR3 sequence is CASSLSSGDTQYF. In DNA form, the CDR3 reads TGTGCCAGCAGCTTAAGTAGCGGAGATACGCAGTATTTT.

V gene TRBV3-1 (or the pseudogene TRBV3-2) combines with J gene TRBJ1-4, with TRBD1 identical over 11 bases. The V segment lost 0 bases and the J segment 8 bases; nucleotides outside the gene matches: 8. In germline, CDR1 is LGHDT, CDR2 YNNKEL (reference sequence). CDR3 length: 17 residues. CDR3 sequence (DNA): TGTGCCAGCAGCCAAGAAGGGCCCGGGACAGGGGGGGAAAAACTGTTTTTT. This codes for CASSQEGPGTGGEKLFF.

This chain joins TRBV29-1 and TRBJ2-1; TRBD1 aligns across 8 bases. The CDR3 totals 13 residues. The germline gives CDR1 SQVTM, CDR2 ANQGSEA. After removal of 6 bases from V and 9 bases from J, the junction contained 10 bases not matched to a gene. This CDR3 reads CSVGGDRSSEQFF. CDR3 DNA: TGCAGCGTCGGAGGGGACAGGTCAAGTGAGCAGTTCTTC.

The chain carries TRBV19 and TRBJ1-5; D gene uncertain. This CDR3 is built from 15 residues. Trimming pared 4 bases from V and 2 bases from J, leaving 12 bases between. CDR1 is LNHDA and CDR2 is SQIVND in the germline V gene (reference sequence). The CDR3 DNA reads TGTGCCAGTAGTACCGGTAGCGGGGGCAATCAGCCCCAGCATTTT. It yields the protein CASSTGSGGNQPQHF.

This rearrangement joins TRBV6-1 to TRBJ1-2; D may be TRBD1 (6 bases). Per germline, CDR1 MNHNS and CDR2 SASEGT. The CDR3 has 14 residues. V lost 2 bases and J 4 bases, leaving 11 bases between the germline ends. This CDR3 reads CASSERGAVYGYTF. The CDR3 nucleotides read TGTGCCAGCAGTGAACGGGGGGCAGTCTATGGCTACACCTTC.

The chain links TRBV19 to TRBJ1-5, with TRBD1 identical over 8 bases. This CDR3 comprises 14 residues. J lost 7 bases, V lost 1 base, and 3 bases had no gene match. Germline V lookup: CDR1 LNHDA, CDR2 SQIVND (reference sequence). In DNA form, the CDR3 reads TGTGCCAGTAGTATAGTCCCAGGGGGCCAGCCCCAGCATTTT. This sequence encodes CASSIVPGGQPQHF.

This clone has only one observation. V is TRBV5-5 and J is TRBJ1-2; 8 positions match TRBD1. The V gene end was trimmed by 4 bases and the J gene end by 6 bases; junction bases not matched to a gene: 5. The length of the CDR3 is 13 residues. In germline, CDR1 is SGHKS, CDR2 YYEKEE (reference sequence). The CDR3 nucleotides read TGTGCCAGCAGCCCCGGGACAGGCAATGGCTACACCTTC. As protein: CASSPGTGNGYTF.

The CDR3 reads CASSQQGRVKNIQYF. Written as DNA, the CDR3 is TGTGCCAGCAGCCAACAGGGGAGGGTCAAAAACATTCAGTACTTC. J is TRBJ2-4 and V is TRBV3-1 (or the pseudogene TRBV3-2); D perhaps matches TRBD2 (7 bases). Trimming stripped 2 bases from V and 3 bases from J, with 11 bases between. CDR3 length: 15 amino acids. Germline V lookup: CDR1 LGHDT, CDR2 YNNKEL (reference sequence).

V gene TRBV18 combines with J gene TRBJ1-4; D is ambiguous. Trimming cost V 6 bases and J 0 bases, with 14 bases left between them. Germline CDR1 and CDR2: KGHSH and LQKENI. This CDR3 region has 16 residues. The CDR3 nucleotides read TGTGCCAGCTCCGTTGATTCATCAGCAACTAATGAAAAACTGTTTTTT. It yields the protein CASSVDSSATNEKLFF.

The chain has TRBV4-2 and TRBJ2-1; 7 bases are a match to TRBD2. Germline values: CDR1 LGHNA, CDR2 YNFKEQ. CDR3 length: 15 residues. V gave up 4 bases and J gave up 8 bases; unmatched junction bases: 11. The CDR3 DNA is TGTGCCAGCAGCCCGCTAGCGGCTCGAGGCGATGAGCAGTTCTTC. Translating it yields CASSPLAARGDEQFF.

As DNA, the CDR3 is TGTGCCAGCACCATCGGGACAAAGCTTTACAATGAGCAGTTCTTC. Translating it yields CASTIGTKLYNEQFF. The V gene is TRBV28, the J gene TRBJ2-1; the D gene is possibly TRBD1 (6 bases). V was cut by 7 bases and J by 4 bases, with 17 bases left in between. The CDR3 runs to 15 residues. Germline lookup yields CDR1 MDHEN and CDR2 SYDVKM.

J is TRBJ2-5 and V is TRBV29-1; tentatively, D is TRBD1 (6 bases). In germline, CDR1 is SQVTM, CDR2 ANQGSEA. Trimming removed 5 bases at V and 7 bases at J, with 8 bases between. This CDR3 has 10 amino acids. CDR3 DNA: TGCAGCGTTCAGACAGGGACCCAGTACTTC. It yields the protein CSVQTGTQYF.

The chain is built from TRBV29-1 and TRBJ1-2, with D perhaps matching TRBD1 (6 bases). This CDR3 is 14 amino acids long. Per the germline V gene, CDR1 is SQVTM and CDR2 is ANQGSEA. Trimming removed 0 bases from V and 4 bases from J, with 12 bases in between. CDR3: CSVEDRRGAYGYTF. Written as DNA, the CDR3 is TGCAGCGTTGAAGATCGACGGGGGGCCTATGGCTACACCTTC.

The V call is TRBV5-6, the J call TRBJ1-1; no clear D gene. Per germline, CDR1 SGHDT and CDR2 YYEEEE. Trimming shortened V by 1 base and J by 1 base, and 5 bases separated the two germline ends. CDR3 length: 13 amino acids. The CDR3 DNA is TGTGCCAGCAGCTTGAGGAGGAACACTGAAGCTTTCTTT. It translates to CASSLRRNTEAFF.